A single T cell receptor (beta chain) is shown here with its context. This specimen belongs to a study of blood T cell repertoires in COVID-19. Trimming took off 0 bases at V and 1 base at J, with 10 bases between the two ends. CDR1 is SGDLS, CDR2 YYNGEE, per germline. The CDR3 is 16 amino acids. Sequencing was performed with immunoSEQ multiplex PCR; in TCRdb, only in-frame clones are kept and a portion is missing. The sample lists 220,000 or so clones, around 80% occurring once. The chain uses TRBV9 and TRBJ1-4; D call uncertain. The sample consisted of peripheral blood. This receptor was identified in a woman in her 70s with acute or convalescent COVID-19. The CDR3 spells CASSVGLAGTNEKLFF. CDR3 nucleotide sequence: TGTGCCAGCAGCGTAGGGTTGGCAGGAACTAATGAAAAACTGTTTTTT.